This passage covers 2 T cell receptor beta chains from one sample sequenced in a study of hypomethylating agent response in myelodysplastic syndrome. Data came from immunoSEQ multiplex PCR; TCRdb stores just in-frame clones and leaves some out. Among almost 7,500 clones listed, around nine tenths were seen once. The sequenced sample was bone marrow, obtained before or after starting hypomethylating agent treatment for myelodysplastic syndrome (not recorded which). These TCRs come from a human donor with myelodysplastic syndrome.

This clone was seen just once. The J gene is TRBJ1-2, the V gene TRBV2, with D perhaps matching TRBD1 (6 bases). CDR3 length equals 14 residues. V lost 7 bases and J lost 8, with 20 bases in between. Germline V CDR1 and CDR2: SNHLY, FYNNEI. CDR3 sequence reads: CASIESPGVAGYTF. The CDR3 nucleotides are TGTGCCAGCATCGAGAGTCCAGGGGTGGCGGGCTACACCTTC.

The J gene is TRBJ2-7, the V gene TRBV5-1, with D unresolved. V lost 5 bases and J lost 3, with 12 bases in between. Germline V gene sequence: CDR1 SGHRS, CDR2 YFSETQ. The CDR3 is 13 amino acids. The CDR3 DNA follows: TGCGCCAGCAGTGCGACATTCCTCTACGAGCAGTACGTC. Encoded protein: CASSATFLYEQYV.